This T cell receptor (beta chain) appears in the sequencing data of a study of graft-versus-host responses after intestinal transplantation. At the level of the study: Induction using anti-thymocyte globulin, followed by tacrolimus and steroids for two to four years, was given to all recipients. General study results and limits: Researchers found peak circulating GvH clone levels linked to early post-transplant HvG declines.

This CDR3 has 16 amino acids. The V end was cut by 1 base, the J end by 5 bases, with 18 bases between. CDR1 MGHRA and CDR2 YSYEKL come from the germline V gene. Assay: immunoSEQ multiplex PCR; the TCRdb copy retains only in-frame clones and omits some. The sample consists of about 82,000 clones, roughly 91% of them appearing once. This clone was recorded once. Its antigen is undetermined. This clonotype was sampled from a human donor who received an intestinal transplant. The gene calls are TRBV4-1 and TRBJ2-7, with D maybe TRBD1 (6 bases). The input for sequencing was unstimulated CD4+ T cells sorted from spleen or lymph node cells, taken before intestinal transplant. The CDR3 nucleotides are TGCGCCAGCAGCCAAGGACTGACAGGTACTTCGGACGAGCAGTACTTC. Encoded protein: CASSQGLTGTSDEQYF.